This T cell receptor (beta chain) was captured in a study of CD8+ T cells in alopecia areata. cDNA prepared by RNA extraction and subsequent reverse transcription served as the template for sequencing. Assay used: immunoSEQ multiplex PCR; TCRdb lists only in-frame clones, some missing. The sample carries 87,000 or so clones, around 70% recorded once. The V gene's germline CDR1 is SGHAT and CDR2 FQNNGV. The CDR3 loop spans 14 amino acids. The V gene lost 4 bases and the J gene lost 1 base, with 10 bases spanning the gap. Stated treatment: oral pan-JAK inhibitor, 5-10 mg twice daily. Of note for this clone: The antigen remains undetermined.

Findings of the study overall: On tofacitinib, scalp clonality and expanded CD8+ clones among top 100 fell significantly.

This TCR was sampled from a human donor with alopecia areata. The rearrangement joins TRBV11-2 to TRBJ1-1; no firm D call. The starting material was CD8+ T cells sorted from blood, obtained at week 44, from a patient treated with tofacitinib. The CDR3 DNA follows: TGTGCCAGCAGCTGGAGTATTGGGAACACTGAAGCTTTCTTT. Amino acid sequence: CASSWSIGNTEAFF. Supplemented by reference TRBV11-2 and TRBJ1-1, the full variable domain reads EAGVAQSPRYKIIEKRQSVAFWCNPISGHATLYWYQQILGQGPKLLIQFQNNGVVDDSQLPKDRFSAERLKGVDSTLKIQPAKLEDSAVYLCASSWSIGNTEAFFGQGTRLTVV.